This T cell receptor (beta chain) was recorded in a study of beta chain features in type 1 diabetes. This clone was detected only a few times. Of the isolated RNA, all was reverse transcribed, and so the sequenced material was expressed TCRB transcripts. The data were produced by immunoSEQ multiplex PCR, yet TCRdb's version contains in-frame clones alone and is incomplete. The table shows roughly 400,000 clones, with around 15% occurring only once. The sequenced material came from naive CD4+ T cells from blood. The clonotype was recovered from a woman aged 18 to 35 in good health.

The CDR3 loop is CASSRISGTGGNEQFF. As DNA, the CDR3 is TGCGCCAGCAGTCGAATTTCCGGGACAGGGGGTAATGAGCAGTTCTTC. J is TRBJ2-1 and V is TRBV5-1; 11 positions match TRBD1. The J segment lost 7 bases and the V segment lost 5 bases, leaving 11 bases of the junction unmatched. CDR1 SGHRS and CDR2 YFSETQ come from the germline V gene. The CDR3 is 16 residues long.